A single sample is the source of the 12 T cell receptor beta chains below, sequenced in a study of OX40 agonist ivuxolimab in advanced cancers. Library preparation used the immunoSEQ multiplex PCR assay. TCRdb retrieved this table from immuneACCESS and kept in-frame rearrangements only. Not all clones are present; in checked studies, unresolved V genes account for under half, and no reason is known for the remainder. The sample table contains some 68,000 clones; only one count was recorded for roughly 90% of them. The ten top clones hold 0.8% to 1.3% of the sample. The sample was CD4+ or CD8+ T cells sorted from blood, taken in a trial of the OX40 agonist ivuxolimab. The source is an adult with an advanced solid tumor such as melanoma, head and neck, liver or kidney cancer.

The V and J genes are TRBV5-1 and TRBJ2-5; D possibly corresponds to TRBD2 (6 bases). This CDR3 contains 14 residues. The germline V gene has CDR1 SGHRS and CDR2 YFSETQ. V shed 2 bases and J shed 3 bases, with 11 bases lying between them. The CDR3 DNA is TGCGCCAGCAGCTTCTCTAGCGCAGAAGAGACCCAGTACTTC. Translation gives CASSFSSAEETQYF. Filled out from reference TRBV5-1 and TRBJ2-5, the complete variable domain reads KAGVTQTPRYLIKTRGQQVTLSCSPISGHRSVSWYQQTPGQGLQFLFEYFSETQRNKGNFPGRFSGRQFSNSRSEMNVSTLELGDSALYLCASSFSSAEETQYFGPGTRLLVL.

The chain uses TRBV7-6 and TRBJ2-1; tentative D call: TRBD2 (5 bases). CDR1 and CDR2 from the germline V gene are SGHVS and FNYEAQ. Trimming stripped 5 bases from V and 0 bases from J, with 23 bases between. This CDR3 has 19 amino acids. The CDR3 bases are TGTGCCAGCAGCCCCCGGGTGGTGGTCCAGCGGAACTCCTACAATGAGCAGTTCTTC. This encodes CASSPRVVVQRNSYNEQFF.

The chain recombines TRBV7-6 with TRBJ2-1; possibly TRBD1 or TRBD2 for D (6 bases each). This CDR3 has 14 amino acids. Germline CDR1 and CDR2: SGHVS and FNYEAQ. Trimming shortened V by 3 bases and J by 4 bases, and 10 bases separated the two germline ends. This CDR3 is CASSFGGPYNEQFF. The DNA of the CDR3 is TGTGCCAGCAGCTTTGGGGGGCCTTACAATGAGCAGTTCTTC.

Only one count was recorded for this clone. The chain is built from TRBV18 and TRBJ1-2, with D hard to call. CDR3 size: 15 residues. The V end lost 5 bases, the J end lost 1 base, and 14 bases lay between the germline ends. CDR1 is KGHSH, CDR2 LQKENI, per germline. The DNA for the CDR3 is TGTGCCAGCTCAGCCTCGGGCAGCCTTAACTATGGCTACACCTTC. Encoded protein: CASSASGSLNYGYTF.

This rearrangement joins TRBV28 to TRBJ1-1; a weak D match, TRBD1 (5 bases). The CDR3 length is 14 residues. V gave up 6 bases and J gave up 0 bases, with 11 bases separating them. CDR1 is MDHEN and CDR2 is SYDVKM in the germline V gene. In DNA, the CDR3 is TGTGCCAGCAGCCCGGACACCCTGAACACTGAAGCTTTCTTT. It encodes CASSPDTLNTEAFF.

The V call is TRBV20-1, the J call TRBJ1-2; no firm D call. CDR1 DFQATT and CDR2 SNEGSKA come from the germline V gene (reference sequence). Trimming took 7 bases from V and 4 from J, leaving 7 bases between them. This CDR3 comprises 10 residues. The CDR3 nucleotides are TGCAGTGGGGTCAGCTATGGCTACACCTTC. This sequence encodes CSGVSYGYTF.

The chain recombines TRBV14 with TRBJ2-2, with D maybe TRBD2 (6 bases). Germline lookup yields CDR1 SGHDN and CDR2 FVKESK. The CDR3 has 16 amino acids. V shed 2 bases and J shed 0 bases, with 10 bases lying between them. CDR3 in amino acids: CASSQLGTPNTGELFF. CDR3 DNA: TGTGCCAGCAGCCAACTCGGGACTCCGAACACCGGGGAGCTGTTTTTT.

This rearrangement joins TRBV5-4 to TRBJ2-3; no clear D gene. The ends were cut back, 3 bases at V and 1 base at J, with 6 bases in the middle. The length of the CDR3 is 13 residues. Germline-derived CDR1 and CDR2 are SGHNT and YYREEE (reference sequence). The CDR3 nucleotides are TGTGCCAGCAGCTGGGTAGGCACAGATACGCAGTATTTT. It translates to CASSWVGTDTQYF.

V is TRBV28 and J is TRBJ2-5; 7 bases fit TRBD2. The CDR3 consists of 14 residues. Trimming removed 6 bases from V and 2 bases from J; junction bases left unmatched: 6. Germline CDR1 reads MDHEN; CDR2 reads SYDVKM. CDR3 coding DNA: TGTGCCAGCAGCTGGGGGGGACGGCAAGAGACCCAGTACTTC. Translated: CASSWGGRQETQYF.

The chain couples TRBV11-3 to TRBJ2-2; the D gene is possibly TRBD2 (6 bases). Germline V gene data show CDR1 as SGHNT and CDR2 as YENEEA. With 6 bases removed from V and 4 bases from J, the gap between germline ends came to 12 bases. CDR3 length: 14 residues. The CDR3 coding sequence is TGTGCCAGCAGGATGGGAGGACCCACCGGGGAGCTGTTTTTT. Residues: CASRMGGPTGELFF.

The gene calls are TRBV9 and TRBJ2-6, with TRBD1 identical over 9 bases. This CDR3 has 19 residues. Trimming took 4 bases from V and 1 from J; bases not matched to a gene: 12. CDR1 and CDR2 from the germline V gene are SGDLS and YYNGEE. The CDR3 region has the DNA TGTGCCAGCAGCACTCGGACAGGGGCACTACAGTCTGGGGCCAACGTCCTGACTTTC. Translation: CASSTRTGALQSGANVLTF.

The chain links TRBV11-2 to TRBJ2-7, with D uncertain. The germline gives CDR1 SGHAT, CDR2 FQNNGV. V gave up 7 bases and J gave up 6 bases, with 13 bases separating them. The CDR3 contains 12 residues. The CDR3 nucleotides are TGTGCCAGCACTCCTCTCAAGGGCGAGCAGTACTTC. Protein: CASTPLKGEQYF.